Below, 19 T cell receptor beta chains from the same sample are listed, as sequenced in a study of blood T cell repertoires in COVID-19. Generated by immunoSEQ multiplex PCR, the TCRdb table keeps only in-frame clones and is missing some. The sample carries roughly 100,000 clones, approximately 85% recorded once. The sequenced material came from peripheral blood. Receptors were obtained from a man aged 50 to 60 with acute or convalescent COVID-19.

V gene TRBV5-1 combines with J gene TRBJ1-1, with D hard to call. Germline V gives CDR1 SGHRS, CDR2 YFSETQ. The CDR3 length is 13 residues. With 2 bases removed from V and 3 bases from J, the gap between germline ends came to 8 bases. The CDR3 region is CASSFSEDTEAFF. The CDR3, as DNA: TGCGCCAGCAGCTTTTCAGAGGACACTGAAGCTTTCTTT.

The rearrangement uses TRBV15 and TRBJ1-1; D gene unclear. This CDR3 is 17 amino acids long. The germline V and J ends were trimmed by 0 bases and 1 base, with 15 bases remaining between them. Germline values: CDR1 LNHNV, CDR2 YYDKDF (reference sequence). CDR3 coding DNA: TGTGCCACCAGCAGAGACTACGGGGTGAGGGAGAACACTGAAGCTTTCTTT. It specifies CATSRDYGVRENTEAFF.

The chain is built from TRBV5-8 and TRBJ2-1, with D possibly TRBD2 on 6 matching bases. V dropped 6 bases and J dropped 9 bases, with 16 bases sitting between them. The CDR3 is made up of 13 amino acids. Per the germline V gene, CDR1 is SGHTS and CDR2 is YDEGEE. CDR3 protein: CASKAWGEGEQFF. The CDR3 coding sequence is TGTGCCAGCAAGGCCTGGGGGGAAGGTGAGCAGTTCTTC.

This clone came up a few times. The chain carries TRBV19 and TRBJ1-5, with 7 bases identical to TRBD1. V lost 4 bases to trimming and J lost 5 bases; unmatched junction nucleotides: 2. The CDR3 runs to 13 residues. The V gene's germline CDR1 is LNHDA and CDR2 SQIVND (reference sequence). The CDR3 region is CASSTDRDQPQHF. The CDR3 nucleotides are TGTGCCAGTAGTACCGACAGGGATCAGCCCCAGCATTTT.

The CDR3 loop is CASSPSTAGELFF. CDR3 nucleotide sequence: TGTGCCAGCAGCCCCTCAACGGCCGGGGAGCTGTTTTTT. The rearrangement joins TRBV3-1 (or the pseudogene TRBV3-2) to TRBJ2-2; D remains unclear. Germline V CDR1 and CDR2: LGHDT, YNNKEL (reference sequence). V lost 4 bases and J lost 6, with 9 bases in between. There are 13 residues in the CDR3.

The V gene is TRBV7-8, the J gene TRBJ1-5, with D possibly TRBD1 on 5 matching bases. V gave up 6 bases and J gave up 4 bases, with 13 bases separating them. Germline V gives CDR1 SGHVS, CDR2 FQNEAQ. This CDR3 contains 14 residues. CDR3 nucleotide sequence: TGTGCCAGCAGTTCGCAGGGATGGAATCAGCCCCAGCATTTT. Its translation is CASSSQGWNQPQHF. The variable domain in full, completed from reference TRBV7-8 and TRBJ1-5, reads GAGVSQSPRYKVAKRGQDVALRCDPISGHVSLFWYQQALGQGPEFLTYFQNEAQLDKSGLPSDRFFAERPEGSVSTLKIQRTQQEDSAVYLCASSSQGWNQPQHFGDGTRLSIL.

The V call is TRBV5-1, the J call TRBJ2-3, with D tentatively TRBD2 (5 bases). Trimming removed 7 bases at V and 0 bases at J, with 18 bases between. This CDR3 has 16 amino acids. The germline gives CDR1 SGHRS, CDR2 YFSETQ. CDR3 in amino acids: CASVSGGIPSTDTQYF. CDR3 nucleotide sequence: TGCGCCAGCGTTTCCGGAGGCATCCCTAGCACAGATACGCAGTATTTT.

J is TRBJ2-7 and V is TRBV27, with TRBD2 identical over 7 bases. Germline V gives CDR1 MNHEY, CDR2 SMNVEV (reference sequence). CDR3 length: 15 residues. Trimming at V came to 2 bases and at J to 4 bases, leaving 8 bases not matched to a gene. The CDR3 protein is CASSLSGTNPYEQYF. The CDR3 region has the DNA TGTGCCAGCAGTTTAAGCGGGACGAACCCATACGAGCAGTACTTC.

The chain joins TRBV27 to TRBJ2-3; 7 bases line up with TRBD1. The CDR3 sequence is 13 residues long. CDR1 is MNHEY and CDR2 is SMNVEV in the germline V gene (reference sequence). Losses at the gene ends were 6 bases for V and 6 bases for J; bases not matched to a gene: 6. The CDR3 bases are TGTGCCAGCAGGAGGACAGGCGTGGATACGCAGTATTTT. It yields the protein CASRRTGVDTQYF.

The chain employs TRBV5-1 and TRBJ2-3; TRBD2 matches 9 bases. The CDR3 loop spans 15 amino acids. V dropped 0 bases and J dropped 1; count of bases not matched to a gene: 0. CDR1 is SGHRS, CDR2 YFSETQ, per germline. CDR3 coding DNA: TGCGCCAGCAGCTTGGGCGGGGGGGGCACAGATACGCAGTATTTT. It specifies CASSLGGGGTDTQYF. The full variable domain, in which reference TRBV5-1 and TRBJ2-3 provide the parts outside the CDR3, is KAGVTQTPRYLIKTRGQQVTLSCSPISGHRSVSWYQQTPGQGLQFLFEYFSETQRNKGNFPGRFSGRQFSNSRSEMNVSTLELGDSALYLCASSLGGGGTDTQYFGPGTRLTVL.

This chain uses TRBV5-6 with TRBJ1-6; 7 bases align to TRBD1. Germline V gene sequence: CDR1 SGHDT, CDR2 YYEEEE. The CDR3 spans 14 residues. V lost 3 bases and J lost 7; bases outside the gene matches: 4. CDR3 sequence (DNA): TGTGCCAGCAGCTCGGGACAGAGAAATTCACCCCTCCACTTT. It yields the protein CASSSGQRNSPLHF.

The rearrangement uses TRBV19 and TRBJ2-5; D perhaps matches TRBD2 (6 bases). The length of the CDR3 is 15 residues. The V gene's germline CDR1 is LNHDA and CDR2 SQIVND (reference sequence). Trimming took 5 bases from V and 4 from J, leaving 17 bases between them. CDR3 bases: TGTGCCAGTAGTTATAGGGAGGCAGGGTTAGAGACCCAGTACTTC. It codes for CASSYREAGLETQYF.

V usage is TRBV2 and J usage is TRBJ1-5; D not resolved. V was shortened by 5 bases and J by 6 bases, with 11 bases between the two germline ends. Germline assignment: CDR1 SNHLY and CDR2 FYNNEI. CDR3 size: 13 residues. The CDR3 DNA sequence: TGTGCCAGCAGTCAACTGTTCGGTCAGCCCCAGCATTTT. Translating gives CASSQLFGQPQHF.

The CDR3, as DNA: TGTGCCAGCAGCTATCACGACAGGATGAACACTGAAGCTTTCTTT. Encoded protein: CASSYHDRMNTEAFF. This chain connects TRBV3-1 (or the pseudogene TRBV3-2) to TRBJ1-1, with D maybe TRBD1 (6 bases). Germline assignment: CDR1 LGHDT and CDR2 YNNKEL (reference sequence). The CDR3 runs to 15 residues. Trimming stripped 5 bases from V and 0 bases from J, with 13 bases between.

The chain carries TRBV9 and TRBJ2-5; TRBD2 might be the D (6 bases). The germline CDR1 and CDR2 sequences are SGDLS and YYNGEE. This CDR3 spans 14 amino acids. V was trimmed by 2 bases and J by 5 bases, leaving 13 bases between them. The chain's CDR3 is CASSVQGGEETQYF. The CDR3 nucleotides read TGTGCCAGCAGCGTCCAGGGAGGCGAGGAGACCCAGTACTTC. The full variable domain, in which reference TRBV9 and TRBJ2-5 provide the parts outside the CDR3, is DSGVTQTPKHLITATGQRVTLRCSPRSGDLSVYWYQQSLDQGLQFLIQYYNGEERAKGNILERFSAQQFPDLHSELNLSSLELGDSALYFCASSVQGGEETQYFGPGTRLLVL.

The rearrangement joins TRBV5-1 to TRBJ1-1; 7 nucleotides agree with TRBD1. With 4 bases clipped from V and 5 bases from J, the junction kept 8 bases outside the gene matches. The germline CDR1 and CDR2 sequences are SGHRS and YFSETQ. This CDR3 contains 14 residues. The CDR3, as DNA: TGCGCCAGCAGCACCAAATCAGGGGGAACTGAAGCTTTCTTT. Its protein is CASSTKSGGTEAFF.

The V and J genes are TRBV4-1 and TRBJ1-4; D gene ambiguous. The CDR3 covers 11 residues. Germline V gene lookup returns CDR1 MGHRA and CDR2 YSYEKL. Trimming removed 5 bases from V and 7 bases from J, with 5 bases in between. The CDR3 here is CASSGVEKLFF. In DNA, the CDR3 is TGCGCCAGCAGCGGAGTTGAAAAACTGTTTTTT.

The chain combines TRBV5-5 with TRBJ2-3; D is undetermined. Germline V lookup: CDR1 SGHKS, CDR2 YYEKEE (reference sequence). CDR3 size: 13 residues. V was clipped by 2 bases and J by 5 bases, with 9 bases between them. The chain's CDR3 is CASSFGSRDTQYF. The CDR3 DNA reads as TGTGCCAGCAGCTTTGGGTCTAGAGATACGCAGTATTTT.

The chain recombines TRBV11-3 with TRBJ2-5, with 10 bases identical to TRBD2. From germline, CDR1 is SGHNT and CDR2 YENEEA. This CDR3 has 17 residues. With V trimmed by 1 base and J by 5 bases, 10 bases remained unmatched. The CDR3 DNA reads as TGTGCCAGCAGCTTAGTGGGCAGCGGGGGGGCCGGGGAGACCCAGTACTTC. Its protein product is CASSLVGSGGAGETQYF.